Described below is a single TCR beta chain sequence and its context. The antigen is not known. The data derive from a study of glioma-infiltrating T cells. The iRepertoire nested amplicon-rescue multiplex PCR amplified TCR alpha and beta CDR3s from RNA. One-step reverse transcription and amplification started from roughly 100-400 ng of tissue mRNA or PBMC total RNA. TCRdb redid the calling of the multiplex PCR reads with MiXCR, one entry per CDR3 protein. The table includes more than 350,000 distinct CDR3 sequences, around 38% detected once. Regarding the study as a whole: Signature shared blood CDR3 motifs were enriched in low-divergence and depleted in high-divergence patients. CDR3 overlap between tissue and blood was very small.

The TCR comes from a human donor with low-grade glioma or glioblastoma, undergoing nonglioma brain surgery, or in good health (not recorded which). Specimen: glioma tissue, nonneoplastic brain tissue, or PBMCs (not recorded which).

The CDR3 bases are TGTGCCAGCAGCTTAGCTGAAGGGGGGAACTACGAGCAGTACTTC. This translates into CASSLAEGGNYEQYF. The chain employs TRBV7-2 and TRBJ2-7; the D call may be TRBD1 or TRBD2 (6 bases each). This CDR3 spans 15 amino acids. Trimming removed 0 bases at V and 3 bases at J, with 12 bases between. Germline CDR1 is SGHTA and CDR2 is FQGNSA.